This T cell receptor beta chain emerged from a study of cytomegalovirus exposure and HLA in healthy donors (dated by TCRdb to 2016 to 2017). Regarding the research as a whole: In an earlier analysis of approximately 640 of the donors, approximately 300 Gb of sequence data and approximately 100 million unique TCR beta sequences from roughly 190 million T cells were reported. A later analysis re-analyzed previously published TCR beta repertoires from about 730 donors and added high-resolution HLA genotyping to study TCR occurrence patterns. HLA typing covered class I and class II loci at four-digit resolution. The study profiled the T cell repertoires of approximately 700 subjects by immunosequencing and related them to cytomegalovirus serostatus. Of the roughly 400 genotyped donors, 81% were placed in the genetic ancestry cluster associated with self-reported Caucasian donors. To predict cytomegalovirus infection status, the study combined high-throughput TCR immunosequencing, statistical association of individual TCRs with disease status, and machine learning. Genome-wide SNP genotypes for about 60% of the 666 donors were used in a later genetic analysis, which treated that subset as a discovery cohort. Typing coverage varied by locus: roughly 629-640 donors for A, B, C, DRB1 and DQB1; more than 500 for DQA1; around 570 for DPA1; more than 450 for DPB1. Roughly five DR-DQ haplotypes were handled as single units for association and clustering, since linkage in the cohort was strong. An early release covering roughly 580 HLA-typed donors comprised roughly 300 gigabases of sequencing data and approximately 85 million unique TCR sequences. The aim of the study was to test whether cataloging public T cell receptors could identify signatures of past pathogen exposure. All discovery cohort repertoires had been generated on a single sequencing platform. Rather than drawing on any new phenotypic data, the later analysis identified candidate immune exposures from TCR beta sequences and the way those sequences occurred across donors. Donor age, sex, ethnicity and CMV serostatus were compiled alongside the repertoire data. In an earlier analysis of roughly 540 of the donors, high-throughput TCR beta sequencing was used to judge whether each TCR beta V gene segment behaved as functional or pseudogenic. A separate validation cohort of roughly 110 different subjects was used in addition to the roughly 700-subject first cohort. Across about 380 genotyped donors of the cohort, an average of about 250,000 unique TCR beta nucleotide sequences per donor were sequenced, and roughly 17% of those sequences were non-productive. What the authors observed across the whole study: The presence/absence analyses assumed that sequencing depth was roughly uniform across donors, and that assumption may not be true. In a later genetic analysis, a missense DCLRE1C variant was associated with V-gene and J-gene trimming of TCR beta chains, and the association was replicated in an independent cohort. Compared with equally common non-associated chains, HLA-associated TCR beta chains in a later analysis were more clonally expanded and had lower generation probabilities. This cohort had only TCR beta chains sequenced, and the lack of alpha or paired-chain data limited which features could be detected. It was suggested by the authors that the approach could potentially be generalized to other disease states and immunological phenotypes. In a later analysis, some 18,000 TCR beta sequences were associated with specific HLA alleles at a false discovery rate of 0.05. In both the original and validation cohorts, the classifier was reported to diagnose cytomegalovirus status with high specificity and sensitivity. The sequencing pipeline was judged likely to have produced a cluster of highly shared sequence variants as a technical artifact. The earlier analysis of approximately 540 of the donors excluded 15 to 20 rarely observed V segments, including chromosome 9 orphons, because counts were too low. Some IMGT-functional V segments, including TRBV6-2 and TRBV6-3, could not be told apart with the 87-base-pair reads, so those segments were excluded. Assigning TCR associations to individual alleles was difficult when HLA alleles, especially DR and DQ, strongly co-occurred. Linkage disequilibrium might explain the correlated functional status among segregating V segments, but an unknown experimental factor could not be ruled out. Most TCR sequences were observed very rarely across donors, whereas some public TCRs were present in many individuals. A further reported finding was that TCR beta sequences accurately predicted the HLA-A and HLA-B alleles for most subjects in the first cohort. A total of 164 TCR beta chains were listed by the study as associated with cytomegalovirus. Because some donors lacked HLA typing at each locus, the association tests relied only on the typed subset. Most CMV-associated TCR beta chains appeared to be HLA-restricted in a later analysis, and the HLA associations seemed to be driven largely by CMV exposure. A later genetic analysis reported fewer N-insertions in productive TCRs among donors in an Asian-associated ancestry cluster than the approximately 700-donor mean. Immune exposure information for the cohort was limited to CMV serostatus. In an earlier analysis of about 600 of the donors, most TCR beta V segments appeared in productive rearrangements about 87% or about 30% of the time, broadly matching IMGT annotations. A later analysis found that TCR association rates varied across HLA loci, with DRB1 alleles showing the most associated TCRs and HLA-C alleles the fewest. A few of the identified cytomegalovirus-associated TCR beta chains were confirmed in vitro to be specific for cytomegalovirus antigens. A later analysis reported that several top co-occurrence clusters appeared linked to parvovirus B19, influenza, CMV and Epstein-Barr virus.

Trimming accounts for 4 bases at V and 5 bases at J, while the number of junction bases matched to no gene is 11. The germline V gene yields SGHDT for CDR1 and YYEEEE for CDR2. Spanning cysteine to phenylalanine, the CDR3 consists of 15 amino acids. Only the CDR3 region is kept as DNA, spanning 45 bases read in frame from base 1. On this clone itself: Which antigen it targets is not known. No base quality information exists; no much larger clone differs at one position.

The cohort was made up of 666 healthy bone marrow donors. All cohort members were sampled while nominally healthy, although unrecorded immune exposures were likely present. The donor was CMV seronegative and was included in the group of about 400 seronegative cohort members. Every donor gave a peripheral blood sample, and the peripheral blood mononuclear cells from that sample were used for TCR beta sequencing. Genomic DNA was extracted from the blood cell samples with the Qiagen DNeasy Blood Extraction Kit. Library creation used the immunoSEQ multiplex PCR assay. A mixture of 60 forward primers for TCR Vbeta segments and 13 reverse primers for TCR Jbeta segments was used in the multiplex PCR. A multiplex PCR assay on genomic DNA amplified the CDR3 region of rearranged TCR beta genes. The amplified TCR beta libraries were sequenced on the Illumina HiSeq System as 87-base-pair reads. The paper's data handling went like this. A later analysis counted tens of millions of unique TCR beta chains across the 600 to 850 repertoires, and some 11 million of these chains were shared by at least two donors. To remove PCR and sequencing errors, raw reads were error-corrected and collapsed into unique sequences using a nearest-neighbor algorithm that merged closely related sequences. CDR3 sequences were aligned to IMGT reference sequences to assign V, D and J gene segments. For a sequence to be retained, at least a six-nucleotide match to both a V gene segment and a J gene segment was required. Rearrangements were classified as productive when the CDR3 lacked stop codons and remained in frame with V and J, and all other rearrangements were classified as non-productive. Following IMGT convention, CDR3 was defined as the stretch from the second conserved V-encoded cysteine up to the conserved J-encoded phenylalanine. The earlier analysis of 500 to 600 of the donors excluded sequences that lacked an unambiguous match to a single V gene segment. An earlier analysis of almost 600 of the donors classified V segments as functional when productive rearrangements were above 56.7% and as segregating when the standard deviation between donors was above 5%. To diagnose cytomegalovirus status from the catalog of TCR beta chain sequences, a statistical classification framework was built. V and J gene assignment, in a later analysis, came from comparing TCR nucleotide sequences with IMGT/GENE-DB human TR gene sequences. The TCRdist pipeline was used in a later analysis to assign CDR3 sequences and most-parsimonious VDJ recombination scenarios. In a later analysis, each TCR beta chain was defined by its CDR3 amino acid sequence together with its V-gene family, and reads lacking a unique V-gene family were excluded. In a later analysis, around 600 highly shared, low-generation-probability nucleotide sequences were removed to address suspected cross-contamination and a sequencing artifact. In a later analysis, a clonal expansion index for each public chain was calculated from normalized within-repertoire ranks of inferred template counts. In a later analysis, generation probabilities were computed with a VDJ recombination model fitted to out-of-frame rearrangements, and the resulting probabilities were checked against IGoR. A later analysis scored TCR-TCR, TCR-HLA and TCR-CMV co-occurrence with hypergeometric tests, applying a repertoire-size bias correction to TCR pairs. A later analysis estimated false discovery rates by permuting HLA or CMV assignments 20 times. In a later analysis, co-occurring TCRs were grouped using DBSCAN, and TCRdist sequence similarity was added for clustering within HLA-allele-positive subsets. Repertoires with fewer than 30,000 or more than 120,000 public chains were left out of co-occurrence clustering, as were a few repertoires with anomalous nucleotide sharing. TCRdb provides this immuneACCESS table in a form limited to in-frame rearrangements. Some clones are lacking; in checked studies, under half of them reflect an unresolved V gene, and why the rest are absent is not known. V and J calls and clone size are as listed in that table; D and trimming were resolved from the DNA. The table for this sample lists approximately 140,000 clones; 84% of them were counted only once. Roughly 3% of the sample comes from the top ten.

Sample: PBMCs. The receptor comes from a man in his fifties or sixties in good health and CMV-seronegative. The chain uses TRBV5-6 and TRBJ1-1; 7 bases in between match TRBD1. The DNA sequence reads TGTGCCAGCAGCCGTTTCCGACAGGGCTCGACTGAAGCTTTCTTT. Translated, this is CASSRFRQGSTEAFF.